Listed here is a single TCR beta chain. Each and every patient relapsed after autologous stem cell transplantation, and patients got differing brentuximab vedotin exposure. The data originate from a study of PD-1 blockade in classical Hodgkin lymphoma. The CDR3 has 12 amino acids. Germline V gives CDR1 MNHEY, CDR2 SVGAGI. Trimming shortened V by 6 bases and J by 7 bases, and 12 bases separated the two germline ends. Repertoires were generated with immunoSEQ multiplex PCR, while TCRdb's copy carries only in-frame clones and drops some. This table holds around 13,000 clones, about 78% found once. The sequence was collected from a human donor with classical Hodgkin lymphoma. The chain employs TRBV6-5 and TRBJ1-2; D gene uncertain. This sample comprised peripheral blood mononuclear cells (PBMCs), obtained before the second cycle of nivolumab. This chain's CDR3 is CASSHRELGYTF. For the CDR3, the DNA is TGTGCCAGCAGCCATCGAGAGCTTGGCTACACCTTC.